The 11 T cell receptor beta chains listed next were all sequenced from one sample in a study of T cell clones after liver transplantation. Assay used: immunoSEQ multiplex PCR; TCRdb lists only in-frame clones, some missing. The sample shows roughly 120,000 clones, 90% of them seen only once. Specimen: CD4+ T cells from blood, collected 12 months after liver transplant. These receptors all come from a human patient who received a liver transplant. Certain T cells may be donor cells from the graft.

This clone has a single count. V is TRBV6-1 and J is TRBJ2-1, with 8 positions matching TRBD1. The CDR3 consists of 13 residues. Germline V CDR1 and CDR2: MNHNS, SASEGT. J was trimmed by 5 bases and V by 7 bases; bases with no gene match: 4. This CDR3 is CASTGQGHNEQFF. CDR3 sequence (DNA): TGTGCCAGCACCGGACAGGGACACAATGAGCAGTTCTTC.

The chain couples TRBV11-3 to TRBJ2-3; a possible D gene is TRBD2 (7 bases). From germline, CDR1 is SGHNT and CDR2 YENEEA. Trimming took off 7 bases at V and 1 base at J, with 15 bases between the two ends. The length of the CDR3 is 15 residues. This CDR3 reads CASKPGGAGTDTQYF. Here the CDR3 DNA reads TGTGCCAGCAAACCGGGGGGCGCCGGCACAGATACGCAGTATTTT.

The chain couples TRBV27 to TRBJ1-3; D remains unclear. The CDR3 contains 14 residues. The V end lost 5 bases, the J end lost 2 bases, and 10 bases lay between the germline ends. Germline assignment: CDR1 MNHEY and CDR2 SMNVEV (reference sequence). The CDR3 region has the DNA TGTGCCAGCAGTAGACGGCAGACTGGAAACACCATATATTTT. Its protein product is CASSRRQTGNTIYF.

The chain combines TRBV28 with TRBJ1-3; D is undetermined. From germline, CDR1 is MDHEN and CDR2 SYDVKM. The germline V and J ends were trimmed by 2 bases and 2 bases, with 7 bases remaining between them. The CDR3 sequence is 14 residues long. The CDR3 DNA reads as TGTGCCAGCAGTTTAGCAGAAACTGGAAACACCATATATTTT. This gives the protein CASSLAETGNTIYF.

The rearrangement links TRBV9 to TRBJ2-2; no reliable D call. The length of the CDR3 is 15 residues. From germline, CDR1 is SGDLS and CDR2 YYNGEE. The germline V and J ends were trimmed by 3 bases and 4 bases, with 13 bases remaining between them. CDR3 sequence reads: CASSGGIPVTGELFF. The CDR3 DNA follows: TGTGCCAGCAGCGGTGGGATCCCGGTCACCGGGGAGCTGTTTTTT.

The chain recombines TRBV4-2 with TRBJ2-7, with D perhaps TRBD2 (6 bases). This CDR3 is built from 11 residues. Germline-derived CDR1 and CDR2 are LGHNA and YNFKEQ. V was shortened by 5 bases and J by 7 bases, with 9 bases between the two germline ends. The CDR3 DNA is TGTGCCAGCAGCGCCCGGGAGGAGCAGTACTTC. It specifies CASSAREEQYF.

The chain carries TRBV27 and TRBJ1-5; D may be TRBD1 (6 bases). The CDR3 spans 13 residues. V shed 8 bases and J shed 5 bases, with 13 bases lying between them. Germline assignment: CDR1 MNHEY and CDR2 SMNVEV (reference sequence). The CDR3 DNA follows: TGTGCCAGCGGCCACAGGGAGGATCAGCCCCAGCATTTT. Its translation is CASGHREDQPQHF.

V gene TRBV19 combines with J gene TRBJ1-5; the match to TRBD1 covers 12 bases. Germline loops: CDR1 LNHDA, CDR2 SQIVND (reference sequence). This CDR3 contains 16 residues. The ends lost 3 bases at V and 6 bases at J; junction bases unmatched: 6. CDR3 nucleotides: TGTGCCAGTAGTATCGGGACAGGGGGCATGGGTCAGCCCCAGCATTTT. It codes for CASSIGTGGMGQPQHF.

This chain joins TRBV13 and TRBJ1-4; D call uncertain. CDR3 length: 16 amino acids. Between the trimmed V and J ends, which lost 5 bases and 8 bases, there was a span of 21 bases. Germline V CDR1 and CDR2: PRHDT, FYEKMQ (reference sequence). The CDR3 loop reads CASSASDGTAGEKLFF. The CDR3, as DNA: TGTGCCAGCAGCGCGAGTGACGGAACTGCGGGGGAAAAACTGTTTTTT.

The chain has TRBV29-1 and TRBJ2-7; maybe TRBD1 (5 bases). V lost 6 bases and J lost 2, with 14 bases in between. From germline, CDR1 is SQVTM and CDR2 ANQGSEA. This CDR3 is built from 13 residues. The CDR3: CSVGDSATYEQYF. The DNA for the CDR3 is TGCAGCGTGGGTGACAGTGCCACCTACGAGCAGTACTTC.

There are a few counts of this clone. The CDR3 bases are TGTGCCAGCAGTGAGGGACAGGGGACTGAAGCTTTCTTT. This codes for CASSEGQGTEAFF. The rearrangement joins TRBV6-4 to TRBJ1-1; 10 bases fit TRBD1. V was pared by 3 bases and J by 5 bases, with 0 bases of the junction left unmatched. Germline CDR1 and CDR2: MRHNA and SNTAGT. This CDR3 is built from 13 residues.